The 20 T cell receptor beta chains listed next were all sequenced from one sample in a study of cytomegalovirus exposure and HLA in healthy donors (dated by TCRdb to the late 2010s). Libraries came from the immunoSEQ multiplex PCR assay. The multiplex PCR relied on a mix of 60 forward primers for TCR Vbeta segments and 13 reverse primers for TCR Jbeta segments. Drawn from immuneACCESS, this table holds only the in-frame rearrangements with V and J called that TCRdb kept. Clones are partly lost; checked studies trace under half to an unresolved V gene and leave the rest unexplained. This sample has about 190,000 clones in its table, and 65% to 90% of those were observed once. 6.3% of the sample goes to the ten largest clones. Source material: PBMCs. These receptors were obtained from a man in his forties or fifties in good health and CMV-seropositive.

The J gene is TRBJ2-2, the V gene TRBV7-3; the match to TRBD1 covers 7 bases. The V gene's germline CDR1 is SGHTA and CDR2 FQGTGA. Unmatched junction bases numbered 4, after V lost 6 bases and J lost 6 bases. The CDR3 is 13 residues long. The CDR3 is CASRRDRAGELFF. The DNA of the CDR3 is TGTGCCAGCAGACGAGACAGGGCCGGGGAGCTGTTTTTT.

The rearrangement uses TRBV7-9 and TRBJ1-2; 7 nucleotides agree with TRBD1. With 5 bases clipped from V and 3 bases from J, the junction kept 6 bases outside the gene matches. The V gene's germline CDR1 is SEHNR and CDR2 FQNEAQ (reference sequence). The CDR3 contains 14 residues. The CDR3 DNA sequence: TGTGCCAGCAGCCAACAGGGGCGAGACTATGGCTACACCTTC. It yields the protein CASSQQGRDYGYTF.

The chain links TRBV12-5 to TRBJ2-5; a possible D gene is TRBD1 (6 bases). Trimming stripped 2 bases from V and 4 bases from J, with 8 bases between. Germline V gives CDR1 LGHNT, CDR2 FRNRAP. CDR3 length: 13 residues. CDR3 bases: TGTGCTAGTGGTTTGACAGGGTTAGAGACCCAGTACTTC. Amino acid sequence: CASGLTGLETQYF.

The chain carries TRBV18 and TRBJ2-2; D is possibly TRBD2 (6 bases). V was shortened by 2 bases and J by 0 bases, with 7 bases between the two germline ends. This CDR3 is 15 amino acids long. Germline CDR1 reads KGHSH; CDR2 reads LQKENI. The CDR3 is CASSPWEANTGELFF. In DNA, the CDR3 is TGTGCCAGCTCACCATGGGAGGCGAACACCGGGGAGCTGTTTTTT.

This sequence joins TRBV4-3 and TRBJ2-7; 8 positions match TRBD1. The V and J ends lost 2 bases and 3 bases, in that order; junction bases with no gene match: 9. The germline V gene has CDR1 LGHNA and CDR2 YSLEER. The CDR3 consists of 16 residues. CDR3 coding DNA: TGCGCCAGCAGCCAATTCGCCGGGACAGGCGACTACGAGCAGTACTTC. Translating it yields CASSQFAGTGDYEQYF.

The chain joins TRBV6-6 to TRBJ2-7; 8 bases agree with TRBD1. This CDR3 is built from 15 residues. Germline V CDR1 and CDR2: MNHNY, SVGAGI (reference sequence). The V segment lost 7 bases and the J segment 0 bases; nucleotides outside the gene matches: 8. The CDR3 protein is CASIKDRDNSYEQYF. The CDR3 DNA is TGTGCCAGCATCAAGGACAGGGACAACTCCTACGAGCAGTACTTC.

The chain has TRBV19 and TRBJ1-1, with D tentatively TRBD1 (6 bases). CDR1 and CDR2 (germline): LNHDA, SQIVND (reference sequence). The V and J ends lost 6 bases and 7 bases respectively, with 18 bases between them. The CDR3 loop spans 14 amino acids. The CDR3 nucleotides read TGTGCCAGTAGGATCGGGGAACAGGGAAGTGAAGCTTTCTTT. Its translation is CASRIGEQGSEAFF.

The table lists this clone with a few counts. The genes are TRBV23-1 and TRBJ2-5; 9 bases match TRBD1. Being an ORF, TRBV23-1 has a function that is uncertain. This CDR3 contains 16 residues. With V trimmed by 7 bases and J by 5 bases, 14 bases remained unmatched. The CDR3 region has the DNA TGCGCCAGCAATGTTGGATTTGGGGACAGGGTCGAGACCCAGTACTTC. Its translation is CASNVGFGDRVETQYF.

The chain combines TRBV7-9 with TRBJ2-7, with D tentatively TRBD1 (7 bases). Trimming cost V 5 bases and J 4 bases, with 21 bases left between them. From germline, CDR1 is SEHNR and CDR2 FQNEAQ (reference sequence). The CDR3 is 16 amino acids. In DNA form, the CDR3 reads TGTGCCAGCAGCCAAGGCGGGACAGAGGGAGGTTACGAGCAGTACTTC. Its protein product is CASSQGGTEGGYEQYF.

V gene TRBV4-1 combines with J gene TRBJ2-2; the match to TRBD1 covers 7 bases. Germline-derived CDR1 and CDR2 are MGHRA and YSYEKL. The V segment lost 8 bases and the J segment 8 bases; nucleotides outside the gene matches: 11. This CDR3 is built from 14 residues. The CDR3 sequence: CASGTALDPGELFF. The CDR3 DNA follows: TGCGCCAGCGGGACAGCCCTCGACCCGGGGGAGCTGTTTTTT.

The sample holds a few counts of this clone. V gene TRBV29-1 combines with J gene TRBJ1-5; TRBD1 might be the D (6 bases). CDR3 length equals 13 residues. The germline V and J ends were trimmed by 7 bases and 4 bases, with 14 bases remaining between them. Germline V gene sequence: CDR1 SQVTM, CDR2 ANQGSEA. The CDR3 spells CSDPDRSNQPQHF. In DNA form, the CDR3 reads TGCAGCGATCCAGACAGGTCAAATCAGCCCCAGCATTTT.

This clone was counted once. The gene calls are TRBV5-8 and TRBJ2-3, with D tentatively TRBD2 (6 bases). The CDR3 spans 14 residues. The germline V gene encodes CDR1 SGHTS and CDR2 YDEGEE. V dropped 3 bases and J dropped 2 bases, with 10 bases sitting between them. CDR3 nucleotides: TGTGCCAGCAGCTGGGGACTTCTCACAGATACGCAGTATTTT. Translation gives CASSWGLLTDTQYF.

V is TRBV5-1 and J is TRBJ2-3; D remains ambiguous. This CDR3 is 12 amino acids long. CDR1 and CDR2 from the germline V gene are SGHRS and YFSETQ. With 0 bases removed from V and 4 bases from J, the gap between germline ends came to 3 bases. The CDR3, as DNA: TGCGCCAGCAGCTTGGTCGCAGATACGCAGTATTTT. Protein: CASSLVADTQYF.

The chain joins TRBV7-9 to TRBJ2-7, with TRBD1 identical over 7 bases. The junction had 4 bases not matched to a gene; V was cut back by 5 bases and J by 0 bases. The CDR3 is made up of 14 amino acids. CDR1 and CDR2 (germline): SEHNR, FQNEAQ (reference sequence). The chain's CDR3 is CASSQGQTSYEQYF. CDR3 in DNA: TGTGCCAGCAGCCAGGGACAGACCTCCTACGAGCAGTACTTC.

This sequence joins TRBV18 and TRBJ2-2; 11 bases are shared with TRBD2. This CDR3 contains 16 residues. Germline V CDR1 and CDR2: KGHSH, LQKENI. J gave up 5 bases and V 3 bases, and 5 bases lay outside the gene matches. CDR3 in amino acids: CASSPLAGGETGELFF. The CDR3 coding sequence is TGTGCCAGCTCACCCCTAGCGGGGGGTGAAACCGGGGAGCTGTTTTTT.

This CDR3 is CASSAGSAYEQYF. The CDR3 DNA reads as TGTGCCAGCAGCGCCGGGAGCGCCTACGAGCAGTACTTC. The rearrangement links TRBV9 to TRBJ2-7; perhaps TRBD2 as D (6 bases). Germline loops: CDR1 SGDLS, CDR2 YYNGEE. The V end lost 3 bases, the J end lost 2 bases, and 9 bases lay between the germline ends. The CDR3 loop spans 13 amino acids.

This chain joins TRBV5-1 and TRBJ1-1; 12 bases match TRBD1. Germline V gene data show CDR1 as SGHRS and CDR2 as YFSETQ. J gave up 5 bases and V 5 bases, and 7 bases lay outside the gene matches. The CDR3 sequence is 15 residues long. CDR3 loop: CASRGTGGLSTEAFF. The CDR3, as DNA: TGCGCCAGCAGGGGGACAGGGGGCTTGAGTACTGAAGCTTTCTTT.

The J gene is TRBJ1-1, the V gene TRBV7-6; 7 bases are shared with TRBD1. This CDR3 comprises 14 residues. Germline lookup yields CDR1 SGHVS and CDR2 FNYEAQ. The V segment lost 3 bases and the J segment 3 bases; nucleotides outside the gene matches: 4. The CDR3 sequence is CASSLSQGDTEAFF. DNA of the CDR3: TGTGCCAGCAGCTTGTCGCAGGGGGACACTGAAGCTTTCTTT.

The J gene is TRBJ1-1, the V gene TRBV6-5, with unresolved D. The CDR3 runs to 15 residues. Germline V gives CDR1 MNHEY, CDR2 SVGAGI. Deletions cut 2 bases from V and 1 base from J, with 11 bases between. CDR3: CASSYRLRGNTEAFF. The CDR3 nucleotides are TGTGCCAGCAGTTACCGTCTGCGGGGGAACACTGAAGCTTTCTTT.

In DNA form, the CDR3 reads TGCGCCAGCAGCCAAGTCCCCACCGGGACAGCCTACGAGCAGTACTTC. Translated: CASSQVPTGTAYEQYF. This rearrangement joins TRBV4-1 to TRBJ2-5; 7 nucleotides match TRBD1. The better agreement between TRBJ2-7 and the DNA end casts doubt on the J call. The CDR3 contains 16 residues. The germline CDR1 and CDR2 sequences are MGHRA and YSYEKL.